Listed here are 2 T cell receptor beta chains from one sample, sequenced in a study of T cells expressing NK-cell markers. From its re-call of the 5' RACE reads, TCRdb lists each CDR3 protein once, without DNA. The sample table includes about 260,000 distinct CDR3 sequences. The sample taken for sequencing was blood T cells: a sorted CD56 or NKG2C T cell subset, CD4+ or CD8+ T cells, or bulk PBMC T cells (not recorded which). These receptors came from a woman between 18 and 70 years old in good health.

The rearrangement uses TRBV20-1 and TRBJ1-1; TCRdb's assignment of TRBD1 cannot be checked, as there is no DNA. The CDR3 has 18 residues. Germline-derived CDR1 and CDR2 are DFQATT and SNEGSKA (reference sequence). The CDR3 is CSARGHYRDRGLSTEAFF.

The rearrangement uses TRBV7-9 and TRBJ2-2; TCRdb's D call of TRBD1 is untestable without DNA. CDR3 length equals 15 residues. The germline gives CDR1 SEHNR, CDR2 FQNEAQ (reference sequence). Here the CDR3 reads CASSTGTGLFGELFF.